This paragraph reports one TCR beta chain. The antigen is not known. Primers: 60 Vbeta forward and 13 Jbeta reverse. Assay: immunoSEQ multiplex PCR; the TCRdb copy retains only in-frame clones and omits some. The repertoire holds 50,000 to 70,000 clones, with 70% to 90% as singletons. The CDR3 contains 13 residues. Germline V CDR1 and CDR2: SEHNR, FQNEAQ (reference sequence). The V segment lost 5 bases and the J segment 6 bases; nucleotides outside the gene matches: 5. This specimen belongs to a study of cytomegalovirus exposure and HLA in healthy donors. Overall study results and limits: A classifier reportedly called cytomegalovirus status with high sensitivity and specificity. About 87% or about 30% of the time was how often most TCR beta V segments were productive, according to an earlier analysis.

Input material: PBMCs. The chain couples TRBV7-9 to TRBJ1-2; 8 positions match TRBD1. This clonotype was obtained from a male donor in good health and CMV-seronegative. DNA of the CDR3: TGTGCCAGCAGCGAGGACAGGGTAAATGGCTACACCTTC. It is translated as CASSEDRVNGYTF.